This T cell receptor beta chain stems from a study of blood T cell repertoires in COVID-19. The wider study: Both acute and convalescent COVID-19 samples were obtained from the United States, Italy and Spain.

Per the authors' pipeline: By means of reference gene primer amplification, nucleated cell counts were estimated. This table comes from immunoSEQ multiplex PCR, and its TCRdb copy is limited to in-frame clones, with some not included. V, J and clone size are those of that table, while D and trimming were read from the DNA. The sample shows a few hundred thousand clones, 89% of them seen only once. Input material: PBMCs or T cells enriched from blood (not recorded which). This receptor was obtained from a woman aged 45-65 years who had been exposed to COVID-19.

The CDR3 sequence is CASSQVSPVSGNTIYF. CDR3 bases: TGTGCCAGCAGCCAAGTAAGTCCAGTCTCTGGAAACACCATATATTTT. V and J are TRBV3-1 (or the pseudogene TRBV3-2) and TRBJ1-3, with D hard to call. Per the germline V gene, CDR1 is LGHDT and CDR2 is YNNKEL (reference sequence). The CDR3 length is 16 residues. Trimming took off 1 base at V and 0 bases at J, with 10 bases between the two ends.